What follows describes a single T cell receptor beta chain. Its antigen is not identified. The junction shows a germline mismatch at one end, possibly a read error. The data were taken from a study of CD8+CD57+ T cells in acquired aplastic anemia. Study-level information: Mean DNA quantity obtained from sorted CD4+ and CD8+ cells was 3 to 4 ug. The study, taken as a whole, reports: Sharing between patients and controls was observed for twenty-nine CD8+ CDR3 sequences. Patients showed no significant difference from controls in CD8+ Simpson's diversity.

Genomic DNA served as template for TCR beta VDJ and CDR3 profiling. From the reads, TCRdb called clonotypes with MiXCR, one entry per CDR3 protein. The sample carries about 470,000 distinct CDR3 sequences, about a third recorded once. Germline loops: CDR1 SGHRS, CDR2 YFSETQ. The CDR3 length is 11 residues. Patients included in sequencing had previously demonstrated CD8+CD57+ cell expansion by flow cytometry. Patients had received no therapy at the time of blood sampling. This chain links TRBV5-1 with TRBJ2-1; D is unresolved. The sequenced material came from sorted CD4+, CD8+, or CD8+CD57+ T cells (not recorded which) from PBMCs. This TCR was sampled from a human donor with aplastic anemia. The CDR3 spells CASSGSNEQLF. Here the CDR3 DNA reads TGCGCCAGCAGTGGTTCGAATGAGCAGCTCTTC.